A selection of T cell receptor beta chains follows, all from one sample in a study of CD8+ T cells in alopecia areata. Sequencing was performed with immunoSEQ multiplex PCR; in TCRdb, only in-frame clones are kept and a portion is missing. This sample has about 200,000 clones; about two fifths occur once, and the top ten carry about 0.48%. The starting material was CD4+ T cells sorted from blood, obtained at week 34, from a patient treated with tofacitinib. These receptors all stem from a human donor with alopecia areata. Both conserved end residues are part of each CDR3. Each record gives: D gene, clone size, V gene, J gene, CDR3 protein, CDR3 DNA. A D gene is named only where the DNA matches it firmly. Size is stated for part of the rows, as once, few or many counts, or as a class when the clone is expanded.

-	-	TRBV25-1	TRBJ1-2	CASSETAILGYTF	TGTGCCAGCAGTGAAACAGCAATCCTTGGCTACACCTTC
-	-	TRBV6-1	TRBJ2-1	CASSEAGVSYNEQFF	TGTGCCAGCAGTGAAGCGGGGGTCTCCTACAATGAGCAGTTCTTC
-	few	TRBV2	TRBJ1-1	CASRIELGAFF	TGTGCCAGCAGGATCGAACTTGGGGCTTTCTTT
TRBD1	-	TRBV19	TRBJ1-2	CASRTGSRGYTF	TGTGCCAGCCGGACAGGCTCTAGAGGCTACACCTTC
-	few	TRBV27	TRBJ1-2	CASSLTDRNGYTF	TGTGCCAGCAGTTTGACAGATCGTAATGGCTACACCTTC
-	many	TRBV4-1	TRBJ2-1	CASSQVRLVKGDEQFF	TGCGCCAGCAGCCAAGTTCGACTAGTTAAGGGAGATGAGCAGTTCTTC
-	-	TRBV18	TRBJ2-3	CASSPQWGGVADTQYF	TGTGCCAGCTCACCTCAATGGGGGGGCGTCGCAGATACGCAGTATTTT
-	few	TRBV5-1	TRBJ2-6	CASSLGDGSSGANVLTF	TGCGCCAGCAGCTTGGGGGACGGCAGCTCTGGGGCCAACGTCCTGACTTTC
-	-	TRBV5-4	TRBJ1-2	CASSVGVVDGYTF	TGTGCCAGCAGCGTCGGTGTCGTGGATGGCTACACCTTC
-	few	TRBV5-1	TRBJ2-5	CASSLAQGLETQYF	TGCGCCAGCAGCTTGGCTCAGGGTCTCGAGACCCAGTACTTC
-	-	TRBV5-4	TRBJ2-1	CASSLKGGGEQFF	TGTGCCAGCAGCTTGAAGGGTGGGGGTGAGCAGTTCTTC